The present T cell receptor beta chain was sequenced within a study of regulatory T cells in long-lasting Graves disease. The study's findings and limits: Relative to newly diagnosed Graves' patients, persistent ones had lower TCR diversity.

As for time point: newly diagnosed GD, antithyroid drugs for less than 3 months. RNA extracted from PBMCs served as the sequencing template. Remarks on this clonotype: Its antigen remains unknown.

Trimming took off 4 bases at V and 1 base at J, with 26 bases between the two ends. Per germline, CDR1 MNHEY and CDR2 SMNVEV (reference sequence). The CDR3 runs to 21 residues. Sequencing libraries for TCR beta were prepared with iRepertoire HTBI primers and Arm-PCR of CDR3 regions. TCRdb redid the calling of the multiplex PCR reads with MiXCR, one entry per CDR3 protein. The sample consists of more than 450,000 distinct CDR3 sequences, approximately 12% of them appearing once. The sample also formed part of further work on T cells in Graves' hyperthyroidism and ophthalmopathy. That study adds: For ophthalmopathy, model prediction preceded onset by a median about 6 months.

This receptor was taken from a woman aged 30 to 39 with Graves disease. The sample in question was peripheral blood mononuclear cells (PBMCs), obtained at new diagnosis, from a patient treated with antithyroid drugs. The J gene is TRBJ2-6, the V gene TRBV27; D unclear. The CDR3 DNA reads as TGTGCCAGCAGTTCCGACTTTTTTAGGTTGAAGTCTGATTCTGGGGCCAACGTCCTGACTTTC. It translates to CASSSDFFRLKSDSGANVLTF.